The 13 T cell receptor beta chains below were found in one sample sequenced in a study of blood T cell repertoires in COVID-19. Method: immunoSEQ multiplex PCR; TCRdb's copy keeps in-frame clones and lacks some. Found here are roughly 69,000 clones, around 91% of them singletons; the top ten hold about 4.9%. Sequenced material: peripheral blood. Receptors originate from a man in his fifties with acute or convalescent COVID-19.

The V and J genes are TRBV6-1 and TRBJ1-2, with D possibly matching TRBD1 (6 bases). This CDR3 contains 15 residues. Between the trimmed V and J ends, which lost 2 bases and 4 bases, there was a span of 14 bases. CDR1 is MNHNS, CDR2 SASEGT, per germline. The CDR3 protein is CASSETPQGPYGYTF. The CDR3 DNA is TGTGCCAGCAGTGAAACCCCACAGGGCCCCTATGGCTACACCTTC.

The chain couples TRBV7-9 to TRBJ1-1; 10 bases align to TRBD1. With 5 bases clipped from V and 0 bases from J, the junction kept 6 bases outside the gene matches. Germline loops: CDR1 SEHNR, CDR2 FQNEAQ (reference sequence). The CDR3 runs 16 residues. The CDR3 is CASSGPGQGLNTEAFF. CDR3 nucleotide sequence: TGTGCCAGCAGCGGGCCGGGACAGGGGTTGAACACTGAAGCTTTCTTT.

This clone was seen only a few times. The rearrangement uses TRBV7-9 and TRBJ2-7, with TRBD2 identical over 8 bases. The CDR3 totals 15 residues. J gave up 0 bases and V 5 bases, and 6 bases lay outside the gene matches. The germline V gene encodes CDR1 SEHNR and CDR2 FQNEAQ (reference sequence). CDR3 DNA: TGTGCCAGCAGCGACCCTACTAGCGGCTCCTACGAGCAGTACTTC. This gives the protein CASSDPTSGSYEQYF.

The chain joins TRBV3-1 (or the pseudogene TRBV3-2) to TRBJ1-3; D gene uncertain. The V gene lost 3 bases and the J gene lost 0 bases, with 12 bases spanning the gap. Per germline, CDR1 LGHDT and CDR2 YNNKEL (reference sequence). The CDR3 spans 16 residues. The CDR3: CASSHYPENSGNTIYF. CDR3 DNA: TGTGCCAGCAGCCATTACCCGGAGAACTCTGGAAACACCATATATTTT.

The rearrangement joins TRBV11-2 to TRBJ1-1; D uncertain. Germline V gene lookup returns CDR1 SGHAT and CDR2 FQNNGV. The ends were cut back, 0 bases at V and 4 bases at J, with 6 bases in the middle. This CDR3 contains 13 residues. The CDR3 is CASSLEHLTEAFF. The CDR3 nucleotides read TGTGCCAGCAGCTTAGAACACCTCACTGAAGCTTTCTTT.

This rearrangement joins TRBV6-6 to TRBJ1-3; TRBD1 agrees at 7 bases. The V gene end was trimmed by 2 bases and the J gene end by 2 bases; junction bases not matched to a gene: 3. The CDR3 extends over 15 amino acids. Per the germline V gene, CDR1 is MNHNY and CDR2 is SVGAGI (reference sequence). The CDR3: CASSYLGTAGNTIYF. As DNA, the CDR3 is TGTGCCAGCAGTTACCTTGGGACAGCTGGAAACACCATATATTTT.

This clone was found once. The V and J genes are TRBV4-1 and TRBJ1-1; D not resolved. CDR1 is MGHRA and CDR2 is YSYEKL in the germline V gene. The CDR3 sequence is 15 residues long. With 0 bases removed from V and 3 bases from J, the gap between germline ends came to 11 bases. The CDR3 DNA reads TGCGCCAGCAGCCAAGAGACATCGGGGTACACTGAAGCTTTCTTT. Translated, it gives CASSQETSGYTEAFF.

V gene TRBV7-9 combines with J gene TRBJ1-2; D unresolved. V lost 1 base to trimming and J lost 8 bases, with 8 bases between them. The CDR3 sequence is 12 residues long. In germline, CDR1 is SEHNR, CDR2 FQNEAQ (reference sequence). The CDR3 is CASSLGAIGYTF. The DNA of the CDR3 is TGTGCCAGCAGCTTAGGGGCAATCGGCTACACCTTC.

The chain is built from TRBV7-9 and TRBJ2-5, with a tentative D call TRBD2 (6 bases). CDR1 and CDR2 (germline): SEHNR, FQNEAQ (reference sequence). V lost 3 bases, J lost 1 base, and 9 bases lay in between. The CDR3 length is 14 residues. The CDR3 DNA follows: TGTGCCAGCAGCTTGCCGGGACTCCAAGAGACCCAGTACTTC. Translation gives CASSLPGLQETQYF.

The CDR3 is CASSSNYRVKTQYF. CDR3 in DNA: TGTGCCAGCAGCTCCAACTACAGGGTCAAGACCCAGTACTTC. V is TRBV11-2 and J is TRBJ2-5, with a tentative D call TRBD1 (6 bases). CDR3 length: 14 residues. Germline-derived CDR1 and CDR2 are SGHAT and FQNNGV. V dropped 4 bases and J dropped 6 bases, with 15 bases sitting between them.

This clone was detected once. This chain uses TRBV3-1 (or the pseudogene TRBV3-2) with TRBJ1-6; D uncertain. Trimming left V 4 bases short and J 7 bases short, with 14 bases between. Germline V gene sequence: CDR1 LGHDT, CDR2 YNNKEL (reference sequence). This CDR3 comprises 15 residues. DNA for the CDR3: TGTGCCAGCAGCCCACAGACCCCCCGGAATTCACCCCTCCACTTT. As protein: CASSPQTPRNSPLHF.

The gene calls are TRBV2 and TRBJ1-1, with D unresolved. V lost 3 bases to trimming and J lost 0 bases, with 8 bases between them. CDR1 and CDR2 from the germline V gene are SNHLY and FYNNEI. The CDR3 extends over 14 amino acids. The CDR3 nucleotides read TGTGCCAGCAGTGATGCGCCCTTGAACACTGAAGCTTTCTTT. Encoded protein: CASSDAPLNTEAFF.

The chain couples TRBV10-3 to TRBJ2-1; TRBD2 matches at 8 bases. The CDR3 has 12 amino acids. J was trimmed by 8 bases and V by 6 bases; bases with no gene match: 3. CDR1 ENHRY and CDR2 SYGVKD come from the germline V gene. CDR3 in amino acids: CAIRVLADEQFF. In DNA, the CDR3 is TGTGCCATCAGAGTACTAGCGGATGAGCAGTTCTTC.